This T cell receptor beta chain was captured in a study of blood T cell repertoires in COVID-19. Looking at the study overall: Samples came from the United States, Italy and Spain, spanning acute and convalescent COVID-19. The analysed material was cDNA or gDNA that came from T cells, B-cell-depleted T cells, or PBMCs.

Some clones are missing from TCRdb's copy, which holds only in-frame ones; the method was immunoSEQ multiplex PCR. The top ten hold 10% to 15% of the sample, which has roughly 180,000 clones, 82% seen once. The sample comprised PBMCs or T cells enriched from blood (not recorded which). The receptor was isolated from a man aged 35 to 55 who had recovered from COVID-19.

The CDR3 DNA follows: TGTGCCTGCCAGACAGGATTGGAATCACCCCTCCACTTT. It translates to CACQTGLESPLHF. J is TRBJ1-6 and V is TRBV30, with a weak D call TRBD1 (6 bases). This CDR3 region has 13 residues. Between the trimmed V and J ends, which lost 6 bases and 10 bases, there was a span of 16 bases. The germline gives CDR1 GTSNPN, CDR2 SVGIG (reference sequence).